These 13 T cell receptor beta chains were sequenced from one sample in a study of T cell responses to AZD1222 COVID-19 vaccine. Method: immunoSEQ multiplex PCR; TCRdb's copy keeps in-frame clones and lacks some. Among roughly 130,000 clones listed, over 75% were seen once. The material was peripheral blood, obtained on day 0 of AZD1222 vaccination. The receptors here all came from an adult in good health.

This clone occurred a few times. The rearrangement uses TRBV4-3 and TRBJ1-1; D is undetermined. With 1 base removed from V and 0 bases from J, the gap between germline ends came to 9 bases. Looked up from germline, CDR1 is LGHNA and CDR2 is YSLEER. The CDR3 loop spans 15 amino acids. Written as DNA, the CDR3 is TGCGCCAGCAGCCAAGGGAGGGCCCTGAACACTGAAGCTTTCTTT. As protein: CASSQGRALNTEAFF.

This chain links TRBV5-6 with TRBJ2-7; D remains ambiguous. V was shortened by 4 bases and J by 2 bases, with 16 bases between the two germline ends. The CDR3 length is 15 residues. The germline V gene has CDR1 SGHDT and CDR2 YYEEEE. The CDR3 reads CASSKTGSPPYEQYF. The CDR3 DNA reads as TGTGCCAGCAGCAAAACCGGGTCGCCCCCCTACGAGCAGTACTTC.

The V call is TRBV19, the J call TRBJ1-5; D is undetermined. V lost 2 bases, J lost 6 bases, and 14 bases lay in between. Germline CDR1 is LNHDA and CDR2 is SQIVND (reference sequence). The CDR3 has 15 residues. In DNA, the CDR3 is TGTGCCAGTAGTATAATTGACGCGGGGAGTCAGCCCCAGCATTTT. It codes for CASSIIDAGSQPQHF. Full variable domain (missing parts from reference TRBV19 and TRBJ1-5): DGGITQSPKYLFRKEGQNVTLSCEQNLNHDAMYWYRQDPGQGLRLIYYSQIVNDFQKGDIAEGYSVSREKKESFPLTVTSAQKNPTAFYLCASSIIDAGSQPQHFGDGTRLSIL.

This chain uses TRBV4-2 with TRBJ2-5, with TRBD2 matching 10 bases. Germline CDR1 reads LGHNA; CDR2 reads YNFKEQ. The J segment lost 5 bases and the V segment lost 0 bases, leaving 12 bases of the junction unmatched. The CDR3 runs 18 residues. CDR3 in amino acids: CASSQDQSSGSPWETQYF. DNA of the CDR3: TGTGCCAGCAGCCAAGATCAGTCTAGCGGGAGCCCGTGGGAGACCCAGTACTTC.

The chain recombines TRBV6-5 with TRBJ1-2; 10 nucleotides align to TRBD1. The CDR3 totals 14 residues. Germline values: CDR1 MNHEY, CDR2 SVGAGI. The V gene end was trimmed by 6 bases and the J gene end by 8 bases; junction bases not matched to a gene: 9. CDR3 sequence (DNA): TGTGCCAGCAGAGACAGGGGGCGCGGACAGGGCTACACCTTC. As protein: CASRDRGRGQGYTF.

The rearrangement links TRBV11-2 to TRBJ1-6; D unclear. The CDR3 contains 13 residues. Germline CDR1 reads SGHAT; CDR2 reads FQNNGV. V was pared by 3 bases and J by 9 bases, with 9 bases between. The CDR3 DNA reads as TGTGCCAGCAGCTTCCGGACTTCTTCACCCCTCCACTTT. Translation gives CASSFRTSSPLHF.

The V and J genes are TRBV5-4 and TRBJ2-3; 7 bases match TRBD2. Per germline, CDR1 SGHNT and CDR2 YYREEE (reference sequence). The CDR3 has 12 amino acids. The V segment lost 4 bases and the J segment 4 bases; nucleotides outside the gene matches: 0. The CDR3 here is CASSGGADTQYF. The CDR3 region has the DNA TGTGCCAGCAGCGGGGGGGCAGATACGCAGTATTTT.

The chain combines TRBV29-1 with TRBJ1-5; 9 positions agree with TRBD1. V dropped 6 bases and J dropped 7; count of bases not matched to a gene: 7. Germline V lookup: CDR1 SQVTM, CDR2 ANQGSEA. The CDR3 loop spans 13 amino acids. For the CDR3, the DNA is TGCAGCGTGGGGGACAGGGTTGACCAGCCCCAGCATTTT. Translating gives CSVGDRVDQPQHF.

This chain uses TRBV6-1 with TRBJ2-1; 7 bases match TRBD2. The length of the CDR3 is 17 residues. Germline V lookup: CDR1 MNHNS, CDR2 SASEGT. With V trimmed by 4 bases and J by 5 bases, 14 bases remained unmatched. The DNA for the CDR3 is TGTGCCAGCAGTGTCACCCCTCTCCAGCGGGGCCACAATGAGCAGTTCTTC. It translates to CASSVTPLQRGHNEQFF.

CDR3 in amino acids: CATSDPGPASPLHF. CDR3 in DNA: TGTGCCACCAGTGACCCCGGACCGGCTTCACCCCTCCACTTT. This chain links TRBV24-1 with TRBJ1-6; D not resolved. Germline V lookup: CDR1 KGHDR, CDR2 SFDVKD. V was pared by 4 bases and J by 9 bases, with 12 bases between. This CDR3 region has 14 residues.

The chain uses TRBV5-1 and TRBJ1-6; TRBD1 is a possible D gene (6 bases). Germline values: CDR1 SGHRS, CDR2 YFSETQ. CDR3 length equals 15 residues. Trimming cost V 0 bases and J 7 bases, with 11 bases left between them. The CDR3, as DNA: TGCGCCAGCAGCTTGGACAGGGCGAAGAATTCACCCCTCCACTTT. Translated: CASSLDRAKNSPLHF. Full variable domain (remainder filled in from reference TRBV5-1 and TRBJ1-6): KAGVTQTPRYLIKTRGQQVTLSCSPISGHRSVSWYQQTPGQGLQFLFEYFSETQRNKGNFPGRFSGRQFSNSRSEMNVSTLELGDSALYLCASSLDRAKNSPLHFGNGTRLTVT.

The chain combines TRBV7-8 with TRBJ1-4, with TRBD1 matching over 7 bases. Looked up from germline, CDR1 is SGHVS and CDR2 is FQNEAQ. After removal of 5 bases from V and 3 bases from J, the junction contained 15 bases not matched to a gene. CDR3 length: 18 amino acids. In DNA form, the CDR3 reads TGTGCCAGCAGCCCCCAAAGGGGGGTCAGGGGGGCTAATGAAAAACTGTTTTTT. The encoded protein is CASSPQRGVRGANEKLFF.

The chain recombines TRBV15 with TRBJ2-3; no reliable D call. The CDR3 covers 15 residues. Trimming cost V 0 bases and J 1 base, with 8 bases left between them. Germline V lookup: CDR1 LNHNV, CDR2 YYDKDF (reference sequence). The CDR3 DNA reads TGTGCCACCAGCAGAGAACGGTCTGGCACAGATACGCAGTATTTT. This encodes CATSRERSGTDTQYF.